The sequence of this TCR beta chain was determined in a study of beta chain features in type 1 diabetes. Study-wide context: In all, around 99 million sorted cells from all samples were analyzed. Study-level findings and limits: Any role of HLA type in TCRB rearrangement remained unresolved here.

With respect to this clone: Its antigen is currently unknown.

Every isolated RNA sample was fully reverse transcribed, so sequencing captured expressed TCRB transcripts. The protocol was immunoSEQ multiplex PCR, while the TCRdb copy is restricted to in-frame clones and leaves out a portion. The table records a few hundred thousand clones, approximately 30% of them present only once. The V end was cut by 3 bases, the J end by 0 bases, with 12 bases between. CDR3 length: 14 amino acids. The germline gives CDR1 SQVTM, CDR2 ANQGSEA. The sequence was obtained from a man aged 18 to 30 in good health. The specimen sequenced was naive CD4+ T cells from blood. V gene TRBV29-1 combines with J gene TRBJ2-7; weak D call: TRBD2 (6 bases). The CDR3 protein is CSVDKGGASYEQYF. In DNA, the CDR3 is TGCAGCGTTGACAAAGGCGGGGCCTCCTACGAGCAGTACTTC.